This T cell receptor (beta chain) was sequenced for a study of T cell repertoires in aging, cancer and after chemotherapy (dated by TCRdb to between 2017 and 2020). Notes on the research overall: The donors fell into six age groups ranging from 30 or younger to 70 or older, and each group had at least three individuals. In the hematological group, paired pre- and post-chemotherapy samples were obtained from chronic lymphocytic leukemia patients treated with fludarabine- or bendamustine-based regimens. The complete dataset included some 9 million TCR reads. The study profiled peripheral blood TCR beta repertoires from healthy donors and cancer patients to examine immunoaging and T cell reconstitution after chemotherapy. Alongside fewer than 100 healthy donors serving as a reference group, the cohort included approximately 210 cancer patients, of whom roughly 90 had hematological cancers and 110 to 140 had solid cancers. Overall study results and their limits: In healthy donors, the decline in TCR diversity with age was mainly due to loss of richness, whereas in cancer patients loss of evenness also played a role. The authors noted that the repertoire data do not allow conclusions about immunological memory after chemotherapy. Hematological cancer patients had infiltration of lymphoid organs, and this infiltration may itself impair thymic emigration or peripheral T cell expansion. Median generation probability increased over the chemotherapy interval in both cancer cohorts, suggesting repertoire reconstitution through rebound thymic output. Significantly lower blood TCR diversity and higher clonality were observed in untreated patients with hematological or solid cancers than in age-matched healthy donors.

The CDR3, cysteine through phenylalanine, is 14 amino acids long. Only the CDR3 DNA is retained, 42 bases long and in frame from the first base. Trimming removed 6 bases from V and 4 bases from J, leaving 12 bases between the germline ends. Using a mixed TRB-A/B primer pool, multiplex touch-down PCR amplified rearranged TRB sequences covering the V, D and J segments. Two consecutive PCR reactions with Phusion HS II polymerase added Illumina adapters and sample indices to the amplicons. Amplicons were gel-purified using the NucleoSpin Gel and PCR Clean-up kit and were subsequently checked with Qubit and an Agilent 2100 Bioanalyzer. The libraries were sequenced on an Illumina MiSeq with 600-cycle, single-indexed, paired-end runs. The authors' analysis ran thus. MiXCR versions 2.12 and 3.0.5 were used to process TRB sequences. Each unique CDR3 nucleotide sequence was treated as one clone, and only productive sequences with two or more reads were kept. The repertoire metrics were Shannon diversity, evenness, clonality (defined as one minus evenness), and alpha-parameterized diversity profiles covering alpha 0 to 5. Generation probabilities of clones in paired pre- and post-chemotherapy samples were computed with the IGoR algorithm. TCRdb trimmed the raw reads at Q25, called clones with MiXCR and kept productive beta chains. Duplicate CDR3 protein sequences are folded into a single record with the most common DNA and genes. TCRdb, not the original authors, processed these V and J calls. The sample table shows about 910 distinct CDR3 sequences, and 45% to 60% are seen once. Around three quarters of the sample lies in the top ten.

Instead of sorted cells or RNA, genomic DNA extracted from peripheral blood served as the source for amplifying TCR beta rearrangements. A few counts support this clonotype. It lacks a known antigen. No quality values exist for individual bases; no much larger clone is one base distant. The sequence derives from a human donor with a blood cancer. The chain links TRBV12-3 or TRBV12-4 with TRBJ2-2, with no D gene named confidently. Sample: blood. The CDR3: CASRSRRGTGELFF. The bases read TGTGCCAGCAGGAGCAGACGAGGCACCGGGGAGCTGTTTTTT.